The 16 T cell receptor beta chains in this list originate from one sample, sequenced in a study of shared clonotypes between healthy human individuals. The naive CD8 fraction comprised CD45RO-negative cells positively selected for CCR7 and excluded terminally differentiated effector memory CD45RA+ cells. The data were produced by immunoSEQ multiplex PCR, yet TCRdb's version contains in-frame clones alone and is incomplete. Of some 2 million clones listed, about 94% are singletons. The specimen sequenced was naive CD8+ T cells sorted from blood. Receptors were obtained from a man in his late teens or twenties in good health.

The V gene is TRBV5-6, the J gene TRBJ2-1; 10 bases agree with TRBD2. The length of the CDR3 is 16 residues. Germline V gene data show CDR1 as SGHDT and CDR2 as YYEEEE. J was trimmed by 2 bases and V by 5 bases; bases with no gene match: 7. CDR3 protein: CASSSIAGGPYNEQFF. As DNA, the CDR3 is TGTGCCAGCAGTTCAATAGCGGGGGGCCCCTACAATGAGCAGTTCTTC.

This clone was seen only once. The chain combines TRBV29-1 with TRBJ2-4; D tentatively reads TRBD1 or TRBD2 (6 bases each). V was clipped by 2 bases and J by 3 bases, with 14 bases between them. This CDR3 is built from 15 residues. The germline gives CDR1 SQVTM, CDR2 ANQGSEA. The CDR3 DNA follows: TGCAGCGTTGAAAGCGGAGGGGGTTTCAAAAACATTCAGTACTTC. Protein sequence: CSVESGGGFKNIQYF.

V usage is TRBV27 and J usage is TRBJ2-5; TRBD2 might be the D (5 bases). The germline V and J ends were trimmed by 1 base and 5 bases, with 8 bases remaining between them. The CDR3 runs to 13 residues. The V gene's germline CDR1 is MNHEY and CDR2 SMNVEV (reference sequence). In DNA form, the CDR3 reads TGTGCCAGCAGTTTATTCCCGGGGGAGACCCAGTACTTC. Translation: CASSLFPGETQYF.

Regarding this clone: The same CDR3 arises from other DNA sequences in this sample as well. The rearrangement uses TRBV30 and TRBJ2-1; 10 positions agree with TRBD2. CDR3 length: 13 amino acids. Germline V gene sequence: CDR1 GTSNPN, CDR2 SVGIG (reference sequence). Germline trimming cut 4 bases from V and 7 bases from J; bases unmatched to any gene: 4. The CDR3 region has the DNA TGTGCCTGGACTAGCGGGAGTGGAAATGAGCAGTTCTTC. Residues: CAWTSGSGNEQFF. The full variable domain, with the rest looked up from reference TRBV30 and TRBJ2-1, is SQTIHQWPATLVQPVGSPLSLECTVEGTSNPNLYWYRQAAGRGLQLLFYSVGIGQISSEVPQNLSASRPQDRQFILSSKKLLLSDSGFYLCAWTSGSGNEQFFGPGTRLTVL.

The CDR3 is CSTPQEPYGYTF. CDR3 coding DNA: TGCAGCACCCCACAGGAACCCTATGGCTACACCTTC. The chain combines TRBV29-1 with TRBJ1-2; maybe TRBD1 (5 bases). In germline, CDR1 is SQVTM, CDR2 ANQGSEA. Deletions cut 8 bases from V and 4 bases from J, with 14 bases between. This CDR3 contains 12 residues.

The V gene is TRBV6-5, the J gene TRBJ2-3; D remains ambiguous. Trimming removed 0 bases at V and 6 bases at J, with 10 bases between. Per the germline V gene, CDR1 is MNHEY and CDR2 is SVGAGI. The length of the CDR3 is 14 residues. For the CDR3, the DNA is TGTGCCAGCAGTTACTCGAGTCCACTCGATACGCAGTATTTT. The encoded protein is CASSYSSPLDTQYF.

The genes are TRBV11-2 and TRBJ2-7; D gene uncertain. Germline CDR1 and CDR2: SGHAT and FQNNGV. Trimming pared 5 bases from V and 0 bases from J, leaving 11 bases between. CDR3 length: 14 amino acids. The CDR3: CASSPRGLSYEQYF. In DNA form, the CDR3 reads TGTGCCAGCAGCCCCCGCGGCCTCTCCTACGAGCAGTACTTC.

This chain uses TRBV10-2 with TRBJ1-2; D is unclear. Germline CDR1 is WSHSY and CDR2 is SAAADI. This CDR3 has 17 amino acids. Trimming pared 3 bases from V and 2 bases from J, leaving 19 bases between. This chain's CDR3 is CASSETPFGRLNYGYTF. The CDR3 bases are TGCGCCAGCAGTGAAACCCCCTTCGGACGGCTAAACTATGGCTACACCTTC.

Points on this clone: The same CDR3 also results from other DNA sequences found in this sample. The chain joins TRBV9 to TRBJ1-6, with unresolved D. The V end lost 0 bases, the J end lost 6 bases, and 7 bases lay between the germline ends. Germline V lookup: CDR1 SGDLS, CDR2 YYNGEE. The CDR3 is 14 amino acids. CDR3 nucleotides: TGTGCCAGCAGCGTAGGTGGCAGTAATTCACCCCTCCACTTT. Translation gives CASSVGGSNSPLHF.

This chain uses TRBV30 with TRBJ1-1; a weak D match, TRBD1 (6 bases). This CDR3 region has 13 residues. V shed 1 base and J shed 4 bases, with 10 bases lying between them. Looked up from germline, CDR1 is GTSNPN and CDR2 is SVGIG (reference sequence). CDR3 bases: TGTGCCTGGAGTGCCCAGGGGAGCACTGAAGCTTTCTTT. The encoded protein is CAWSAQGSTEAFF.

This sequence joins TRBV5-1 and TRBJ2-7, with 8 bases fitting TRBD1. From germline, CDR1 is SGHRS and CDR2 YFSETQ. J lost 0 bases, V lost 4 bases, and 3 bases had no gene match. The CDR3 contains 14 residues. The CDR3 is CASSHGQGSYEQYF. The DNA for the CDR3 is TGCGCCAGCAGCCATGGACAGGGCTCCTACGAGCAGTACTTC.

The chain couples TRBV13 to TRBJ1-2; maybe TRBD1 (6 bases). Looked up from germline, CDR1 is PRHDT and CDR2 is FYEKMQ (reference sequence). The length of the CDR3 is 16 residues. V lost 1 base to trimming and J lost 2 bases, with 14 bases between them. This CDR3 reads CASSLEPTGGNYGYTF. DNA for the CDR3: TGTGCCAGCAGCTTAGAACCGACAGGAGGAAACTATGGCTACACCTTC.

The chain combines TRBV28 with TRBJ1-4; D remains ambiguous. CDR3 length: 13 residues. Trimming took 6 bases from V and 1 from J, leaving 6 bases between them. CDR1 is MDHEN and CDR2 is SYDVKM in the germline V gene. In nucleotides, the CDR3 is TGTGCCAGCAGGCAGGAAACTAATGAAAAACTGTTTTTT. As protein: CASRQETNEKLFF. Full variable domain (remainder filled in from reference TRBV28 and TRBJ1-4): DVKVTQSSRYLVKRTGEKVFLECVQDMDHENMFWYRQDPGLGLRLIYFSYDVKMKEKGDIPEGYSVSREKKERFSLILESASTNQTSMYLCASRQETNEKLFFGSGTQLSVL.

The J gene is TRBJ1-1, the V gene TRBV9, with D perhaps TRBD1 (6 bases). The CDR3 is 12 residues long. Germline V gene sequence: CDR1 SGDLS, CDR2 YYNGEE. V dropped 4 bases and J dropped 9 bases, with 13 bases sitting between them. The CDR3 DNA is TGTGCCAGCAGCCCCGGACAGACTAAAGCTTTCTTT. This gives the protein CASSPGQTKAFF.

This chain connects TRBV6-6 to TRBJ2-7; TRBD1 aligns across 7 bases. Trimming at V came to 5 bases and at J to 2 bases, leaving 3 bases not matched to a gene. The germline V gene has CDR1 MNHNY and CDR2 SVGAGI (reference sequence). This CDR3 has 13 residues. The CDR3: CASSMGQPYEQYF. Here the CDR3 DNA reads TGTGCCAGCAGTATGGGACAGCCCTACGAGCAGTACTTC.

The chain joins TRBV5-1 to TRBJ2-3; 12 positions match TRBD2. The junction had 5 bases not matched to a gene; V was cut back by 4 bases and J by 2 bases. Germline CDR1 is SGHRS and CDR2 is YFSETQ. The CDR3 runs to 16 residues. The CDR3 DNA sequence: TGCGCCAGCAGCGGCCGACTAGCGGGGGACACAGATACGCAGTATTTT. It specifies CASSGRLAGDTDTQYF. Full variable domain (missing parts from reference TRBV5-1 and TRBJ2-3): KAGVTQTPRYLIKTRGQQVTLSCSPISGHRSVSWYQQTPGQGLQFLFEYFSETQRNKGNFPGRFSGRQFSNSRSEMNVSTLELGDSALYLCASSGRLAGDTDTQYFGPGTRLTVL.